Listed below are T cell receptor beta chains from one sample, sequenced in a study of shared clonotypes between healthy human individuals. Assay used: immunoSEQ multiplex PCR; TCRdb lists only in-frame clones, some missing. The profile shows some 1 million clones, roughly 70% of them singletons. The material sequenced was memory CD4+ T cells sorted from blood. The receptor set was obtained from a man between 18 and 35 years old in good health. Each CDR3 is given with its conserved first and last residue. The order of the fields is clone size, J gene, V gene, D gene, CDR3 DNA, CDR3 protein. D genes are given only for firm matches. Where a row states a size, it is once, few, many or the class of an expanded clone; other rows omit it.

. TRBJ1-3 TRBV13 . TGTGCCAGCAGCTTAGGCCAGAGGCCCTCTGGAAACACCATATATTTT CASSLGQRPSGNTIYF
. TRBJ2-2 TRBV29-1 TRBD1 TGCAGCGCGACAGGGGACGGCACCGGGGAGCTGTTTTTT CSATGDGTGELFF
. TRBJ1-5 TRBV6-8 . TGTGCCAGCAGGCTGGCCCGTTCCACCGGCAGCTTTAGCAATCAGCCCCAGCATTTT CASRLARSTGSFSNQPQHF
. TRBJ2-7 TRBV6-5 TRBD1 TGTGCCAGCAGTTCCCACGGGACAGGGATGAGGGAGCAGTACTTC CASSSHGTGMREQYF
. TRBJ1-6 TRBV30 TRBD1 TGTGCCTGGGGAGGACAGGGGTCAAATTCACCCCTCCACTTT CAWGGQGSNSPLHF
. TRBJ2-7 TRBV5-6 . TGTGCCAGCAGCTTGGGTACCCAGGGCTACGAGCAGTACTTC CASSLGTQGYEQYF
. TRBJ2-7 TRBV4-3 . TGCGCCAGCAGCCACTCTCCCGCCCCAACCTACGAGCAGTACTTC CASSHSPAPTYEQYF
. TRBJ1-2 TRBV7-9 TRBD1 TGTGCCAGCAGCTTAACAGGGGGCGTCTATGGCTACACCTTC CASSLTGGVYGYTF
. TRBJ2-7 TRBV13 . TGTGCCAGCAGCCTCGGGAGGGGGCGCACCTACGAGCAGTACTTC CASSLGRGRTYEQYF
. TRBJ2-1 TRBV9 TRBD1 TGTGCCAGCAGCGCGGGACAGGGGGTAGATGAGCAGTTCTTC CASSAGQGVDEQFF
. TRBJ2-2 TRBV5-1 TRBD1 TGCGCCAGCAGCTTGGAGGGACAGTCTAACACCGGGGAGCTGTTTTTT CASSLEGQSNTGELFF
. TRBJ2-1 TRBV18 TRBD1 TGTGCCAGCTCACCACCACAGGGGGTAAATGAGCAGTTCTTC CASSPPQGVNEQFF
. TRBJ2-1 TRBV7-8 . TGTGCCAGCAGCTTAGTCTTGAACTACAATGAGCAGTTCTTC CASSLVLNYNEQFF
. TRBJ2-1 TRBV5-6 . TGTGCCAGCAGCTTAATGGGGGATGAGCAGTTCTTC CASSLMGDEQFF
few TRBJ1-4 TRBV19 . TGTGCCAGTAACAAACAGGGAGGACATGAAAAACTGTTTTTT CASNKQGGHEKLFF
. TRBJ2-1 TRBV11-3 TRBD1 TGTGCCAGCAGCCCCCACTCCGAGGGGACAGGCAATGAGCAGTTCTTC CASSPHSEGTGNEQFF
. TRBJ1-3 TRBV11-2 TRBD1 TGTGCCAGCAGCCGAATAGGGACAGCAAGAAACACCATATATTTT CASSRIGTARNTIYF
. TRBJ1-2 TRBV25-1 . TGTGCCAGCAGTGATCCAGGCTATGGCTACACCTTC CASSDPGYGYTF
. TRBJ2-7 TRBV5-4 . TGTGCCAGCAGCTTGGCCGGGACGGAGGCCTACGAGCAGTACTTC CASSLAGTEAYEQYF
. TRBJ1-1 TRBV10-3 TRBD1 TGTGCCATCATACAGGGGGCATCGTACACTGAAGCTTTCTTT CAIIQGASYTEAFF